The rows below give T cell receptor beta chains drawn from one sample of a study of identical twins. TCRdb processed the 5' RACE reads anew with MiXCR; each CDR3 protein has one entry. The repertoire includes approximately 630,000 distinct CDR3 sequences, roughly 6.6% of them detected once, and roughly 1.6% sits in the top ten. These data also featured in a second study, about yellow fever vaccine responses in identical twins.

Sample: PBMCs. The receptors originated from a woman in her late teens or twenties in good health. The CDR3 runs from the conserved cysteine through the conserved F or W. Fields, in order: D gene, J gene, V gene, clone size, CDR3 protein, CDR3 DNA. D genes are given only for firm matches. For some rows the clone size is stated as once, few or many, or as a class when expanded; others skip it.

D: -
J: TRBJ2-1
V: TRBV19
size: few
CDR3: CASMLQTLDNEQFF
DNA: TGTGCCAGTATGTTACAGACCCTAGACAATGAGCAGTTCTTC

D: -
J: TRBJ2-1
V: TRBV3-1
size: few
CDR3: CASSQELQGRNEQFF
DNA: TGTGCCAGCAGCCAAGAGCTCCAGGGGCGGAATGAGCAGTTCTTC

D: -
J: TRBJ1-2
V: TRBV20-1
size: -
CDR3: CSARDSSLGYTF
DNA: TGCAGTGCTAGGGACTCCTCCCTTGGCTACACCTTC

D: -
J: TRBJ2-2
V: TRBV29-1
size: few
CDR3: CSVDHQGTGELFF
DNA: TGCAGCGTTGACCACCAGGGGACCGGGGAGCTGTTTTTT

D: TRBD1
J: TRBJ2-3
V: TRBV25-1
size: many
CDR3: CASSDRQGTTDTQYF
DNA: TGTGCCAGCAGTGATAGACAGGGGACCACAGATACGCAGTATTTT

D: TRBD2
J: TRBJ2-1
V: TRBV12-3/TRBV12-4
size: many
CDR3: CASSYSGGGYNEQFF
DNA: TGTGCCAGCAGTTATAGCGGGGGGGGCTACAATGAGCAGTTCTTC

D: -
J: TRBJ2-5
V: TRBV20-1
size: many
CDR3: CSASSVVFGGKTQYF
DNA: TGCAGTGCTTCCTCTGTAGTATTTGGGGGAAAGACCCAGTACTTC

D: TRBD2
J: TRBJ2-1
V: TRBV27
size: few
CDR3: CASSYGTSGSREQFF
DNA: TGTGCCAGCAGTTACGGGACTAGCGGGAGCCGTGAGCAGTTCTTC

D: -
J: TRBJ2-1
V: TRBV12-3/TRBV12-4
size: many
CDR3: CASSSYGRLKEQFF
DNA: TGTGCCAGCAGCTCCTATGGAAGACTTAAGGAGCAGTTCTTC

D: -
J: TRBJ1-1
V: TRBV18
size: many
CDR3: CASSPARQFPEAFF
DNA: TGTGCCAGCTCACCCGCCCGACAGTTTCCTGAAGCTTTCTTT

D: -
J: TRBJ2-5
V: TRBV24-1
size: -
CDR3: CATSETGGGETQYF
DNA: TGTGCCACCAGTGAAACAGGGGGAGGGGAGACCCAGTACTTC

D: -
J: TRBJ2-2
V: TRBV3-1
size: many
CDR3: CASSRRENTGELFF
DNA: TGTGCCAGCAGCCGGAGAGAGAACACCGGGGAGCTGTTTTTT

D: -
J: TRBJ2-5
V: TRBV20-1
size: few
CDR3: CSAVSWGETQYF
DNA: TGCAGTGCTGTCAGTTGGGGGGAGACCCAGTACTTC

D: -
J: TRBJ2-7
V: TRBV6-1
size: many
CDR3: CASSEWDRFSYEQYF
DNA: TGTGCCAGCAGTGAATGGGACCGCTTCTCCTACGAGCAGTACTTC

D: -
J: TRBJ1-6
V: TRBV12-3/TRBV12-4
size: many
CDR3: CASSSWDTNSPLHF
DNA: TGTGCCAGCAGTTCATGGGACACCAATTCACCCCTCCACTTT

D: -
J: TRBJ1-2
V: TRBV20-1
size: many
CDR3: CSARGGTGGYTF
DNA: TGCAGTGCTAGAGGTGGAACAGGGGGCTACACCTTC

D: -
J: TRBJ2-3
V: TRBV9
size: few
CDR3: CASSVATAGEEYF
DNA: TGTGCCAGCAGCGTAGCCACAGCGGGTGAAGAGTATTTT

D: -
J: TRBJ2-5
V: TRBV9
size: -
CDR3: CASSVDGSRNAETQYF
DNA: TGTGCCAGCAGCGTAGATGGCAGCCGGAATGCAGAGACCCAGTACTTC

D: -
J: TRBJ2-5
V: TRBV29-1
size: many
CDR3: CSVPGGRQETQYF
DNA: TGCAGCGTTCCAGGGGGGAGGCAAGAGACCCAGTACTTC

D: -
J: TRBJ2-3
V: TRBV20-1
size: few
CDR3: CSARGDRRVDTQYF
DNA: TGCAGTGCTAGAGGGGACCGACGGGTGGATACGCAGTATTTT

D: -
J: TRBJ1-2
V: TRBV12-3/TRBV12-4
size: many
CDR3: CASSLRPTNYGYTF
DNA: TGTGCCAGCAGTTTACGCCCGACTAACTATGGCTACACCTTC

D: -
J: TRBJ2-7
V: TRBV4-1
size: few
CDR3: CASSQDSTGVLEQYF
DNA: TGCGCCAGCAGCCAAGATTCGACCGGGGTCCTCGAGCAGTACTTC

D: -
J: TRBJ2-2
V: TRBV11-2
size: few
CDR3: CASSPGGVNTGELFF
DNA: TGTGCCAGCAGCCCGGGCGGCGTCAACACCGGGGAGCTGTTTTTT

D: TRBD1
J: TRBJ1-4
V: TRBV7-9
size: few
CDR3: CASSYRFTGTGNEKLFF
DNA: TGTGCCAGCAGCTACCGATTCACCGGGACAGGGAATGAAAAACTGTTTTTT

D: -
J: TRBJ1-4
V: TRBV16
size: -
CDR3: CASSQSRGVGLREKLFF
DNA: TGTGCCAGCAGCCAATCGAGAGGGGTCGGATTGCGTGAAAAACTGTTTTTT

D: TRBD2
J: TRBJ2-1
V: TRBV6-4
size: many
CDR3: CASRRLANGNYNEQFF
DNA: TGTGCCAGCAGAAGACTAGCGAACGGAAATTACAATGAGCAGTTCTTC

D: -
J: TRBJ2-1
V: TRBV12-3/TRBV12-4
size: -
CDR3: CASSSPQKQFF
DNA: TGTGCCAGCAGTTCCCCGCAGAAGCAGTTCTTC

D: TRBD2
J: TRBJ2-4
V: TRBV6-4
size: few
CDR3: CASRGTGREVRGRFAKNIQYF
DNA: TGTGCCAGCAGGGGGACTGGGCGGGAGGTACGGGGTCGGTTCGCCAAAAACATTCAGTACTTC

D: TRBD2
J: TRBJ2-1
V: TRBV6-2/TRBV6-3
size: many
CDR3: CASSTGLGEGLAGSSYNEQFF
DNA: TGTGCCAGCAGTACCGGGTTGGGGGAGGGACTAGCGGGAAGCTCCTACAATGAGCAGTTCTTC

D: -
J: TRBJ2-7
V: TRBV6-7
size: many
CDR3: CASSYSGGNRVEEQYF
DNA: TGTGCCAGCAGTTACTCGGGCGGTAACAGGGTTGAAGAGCAGTACTTC

D: -
J: TRBJ1-6
V: TRBV3-1
size: many
CDR3: CASSQGAHSPLHF
DNA: TGTGCCAGCAGCCAAGGGGCCCATTCACCCCTCCACTTT

D: TRBD2
J: TRBJ2-2
V: TRBV11-2
size: many
CDR3: CASSIAGGPSGELFF
DNA: TGTGCCAGCAGTATAGCGGGGGGACCATCCGGGGAGCTGTTTTTT

D: TRBD1
J: TRBJ2-5
V: TRBV29-1
size: many
CDR3: CSVEPRQGQETQYF
DNA: TGCAGCGTTGAGCCTCGACAGGGCCAAGAGACCCAGTACTTC

D: -
J: TRBJ2-2
V: TRBV3-1
size: many
CDR3: CASSQGGELFF
DNA: TGTGCCAGCAGCCAGGGTGGGGAGCTGTTTTTT

D: -
J: TRBJ2-3
V: TRBV3-1
size: -
CDR3: CASSQGAYTDTQYF
DNA: TGTGCCAGCAGCCAAGGCGCCTACACAGATACGCAGTATTTT

D: -
J: TRBJ2-5
V: TRBV12-3/TRBV12-4
size: many
CDR3: CASAMGWETQYF
DNA: TGTGCCAGCGCGATGGGGTGGGAGACCCAGTACTTC

D: TRBD2
J: TRBJ2-7
V: TRBV6-1
size: many
CDR3: CASRPTLAGLYEQYF
DNA: TGTGCCAGCAGACCCACACTAGCGGGGCTATACGAGCAGTACTTC

D: -
J: TRBJ1-2
V: TRBV7-9
size: few
CDR3: CASIGTGSYGYTF
DNA: TGTGCCAGCATCGGAACAGGGAGCTATGGCTACACCTTC

D: TRBD2
J: TRBJ2-3
V: TRBV12-3/TRBV12-4
size: few
CDR3: CASSRVGTSGDTDTQYF
DNA: TGTGCCAGCAGCCGTGTTGGGACTAGCGGTGACACAGATACGCAGTATTTT

D: -
J: TRBJ2-6
V: TRBV12-3/TRBV12-4
size: many
CDR3: CASSLSSGANVLTF
DNA: TGTGCCAGCAGTTTAAGCTCTGGGGCCAACGTCCTGACTTTC

D: TRBD2
J: TRBJ2-1
V: TRBV7-7
size: few
CDR3: CASSLNGGAIDEQFF
DNA: TGTGCCAGCAGCTTAAACGGGGGGGCTATCGATGAGCAGTTCTTC

D: TRBD2
J: TRBJ2-1
V: TRBV9
size: few
CDR3: CASSVEPGLAGVSYNEQFF
DNA: TGTGCCAGCAGCGTAGAGCCCGGACTAGCGGGAGTCTCCTACAATGAGCAGTTCTTC

D: TRBD2
J: TRBJ2-5
V: TRBV27
size: -
CDR3: CASSNTLTSGTQETQYF
DNA: TGTGCCAGCAGCAATACCCTGACTAGCGGAACCCAAGAGACCCAGTACTTC

D: TRBD1
J: TRBJ2-2
V: TRBV12-3/TRBV12-4
size: -
CDR3: CATVVQETGSVAGELFF
DNA: TGTGCCACCGTCGTTCAGGAGACAGGGTCGGTCGCCGGGGAGCTGTTTTTT

D: TRBD1
J: TRBJ1-2
V: TRBV2
size: many
CDR3: CASSITGGYGYTF
DNA: TGTGCCAGCAGTATTACAGGGGGTTATGGCTACACCTTC

D: TRBD2
J: TRBJ2-3
V: TRBV29-1
size: -
CDR3: CSVETLAGGSGGTQYF
DNA: TGCAGCGTTGAAACTCTAGCGGGAGGTTCGGGGGGTACGCAGTATTTT